The 26 T cell receptor beta chains given below trace back to one sample, sequenced in a study of OX40 agonist ivuxolimab in advanced cancers. Libraries were built with the immunoSEQ multiplex PCR assay. The clones in this table, taken by TCRdb from immuneACCESS, are in-frame only. Not every clone is retained; where verified, under half of the shortfall comes from an unresolved V gene, and the cause of the rest is unknown. Within this sample are 15,000 to 20,000 clones, with 65% to 85% of them counted one time only. The top ten hold 40% to 50% of the sample. The sample here was CD4+ or CD8+ T cells sorted from blood, taken in a trial of the OX40 agonist ivuxolimab. Receptors originate from an adult with an advanced solid tumor such as melanoma, head and neck, liver or kidney cancer.

This rearrangement joins TRBV6-5 to TRBJ1-5, with a possible D match to TRBD1 (6 bases). The V end lost 7 bases, the J end lost 6 bases, and 13 bases lay between the germline ends. This CDR3 has 13 residues. Germline CDR1 is MNHEY and CDR2 is SVGAGI. The CDR3 nucleotides are TGTGCCAGCACCGCCAGGGGTCGTCAGCCCCAGCATTTT. It codes for CASTARGRQPQHF.

The chain links TRBV5-1 to TRBJ2-1, with 11 positions matching TRBD2. The germline V gene encodes CDR1 SGHRS and CDR2 YFSETQ. This CDR3 has 13 residues. V was clipped by 7 bases and J by 5 bases; unmatched bases: 2. The CDR3 reads CASRLAGNNEQFF. CDR3 sequence (DNA): TGCGCCAGCCGACTAGCGGGGAACAATGAGCAGTTCTTC.

V and J are TRBV29-1 and TRBJ2-1, with D perhaps TRBD2 (6 bases). V gave up 3 bases and J gave up 0 bases, with 18 bases separating them. The V gene's germline CDR1 is SQVTM and CDR2 ANQGSEA. The CDR3 runs 17 residues. The CDR3 bases are TGCAGCGTTGATGAGGAGGGCAGCGACTACTCCTACAATGAGCAGTTCTTC. This encodes CSVDEEGSDYSYNEQFF.

V is TRBV7-6 and J is TRBJ1-2; D is unresolved. This CDR3 is built from 11 residues. Per the germline V gene, CDR1 is SGHVS and CDR2 is FNYEAQ. The V end lost 1 base, the J end lost 6 bases, and 3 bases lay between the germline ends. CDR3 in amino acids: CASSLEDGYTF. The CDR3 DNA is TGTGCCAGCAGCTTAGAGGATGGCTACACCTTC.

The chain employs TRBV15 and TRBJ2-3; D unclear. The V end lost 0 bases, the J end lost 3 bases, and 7 bases lay between the germline ends. This CDR3 contains 14 residues. Germline-derived CDR1 and CDR2 are LNHNV and YYDKDF (reference sequence). As DNA, the CDR3 is TGTGCCACCAGCAGAGATCGCCCGACAGATACGCAGTATTTT. As protein: CATSRDRPTDTQYF.

This clone appeared a single time. The chain carries TRBV2 and TRBJ2-5; no definite D call. V dropped 2 bases and J dropped 5 bases, with 21 bases sitting between them. Germline CDR1 reads SNHLY; CDR2 reads FYNNEI. This CDR3 has 17 amino acids. The CDR3 DNA reads TGTGCCAGCAGTGAATATCCAGTGGACCATGTACGGGAGACCCAGTACTTC. It yields the protein CASSEYPVDHVRETQYF.

The rearrangement uses TRBV7-9 and TRBJ1-2, with D perhaps TRBD1 (5 bases). Germline assignment: CDR1 SEHNR and CDR2 FQNEAQ (reference sequence). The CDR3 has 16 amino acids. Trimming stripped 4 bases from V and 3 bases from J, with 18 bases between. CDR3 DNA: TGTGCCAGCAGCTCGTCCCTGACCCGGGACCACTATGGCTACACCTTC. This sequence encodes CASSSSLTRDHYGYTF.

This clone turned up a few times. The gene calls are TRBV4-1 and TRBJ2-3; D not resolved. CDR1 and CDR2 from the germline V gene are MGHRA and YSYEKL. The CDR3 spans 13 residues. Trimming left V 0 bases short and J 5 bases short, with 6 bases between. CDR3: CASSQDDLDTQYF. In DNA form, the CDR3 reads TGCGCCAGCAGCCAAGATGACCTAGATACGCAGTATTTT.

This chain connects TRBV27 to TRBJ2-3; D gene unclear. The V gene's germline CDR1 is MNHEY and CDR2 SMNVEV (reference sequence). V lost 2 bases and J 2 bases, leaving 8 bases between the germline ends. The CDR3 is 14 residues long. The CDR3 reads CASSLGQYTDTQYF. DNA of the CDR3: TGTGCCAGCAGTTTAGGCCAATACACAGATACGCAGTATTTT.

The chain employs TRBV7-2 and TRBJ1-5; no clear D gene. Germline CDR1 SGHTA, CDR2 FQGNSA. Trimming removed 5 bases from V and 2 bases from J, with 10 bases in between. CDR3 size: 14 residues. The CDR3 loop is CASSPAQGNQPQHF. The CDR3 DNA follows: TGTGCCAGCAGCCCAGCCCAGGGCAATCAGCCCCAGCATTTT.

The V call is TRBV7-7, the J call TRBJ1-4; 7 positions agree with TRBD1. CDR1 and CDR2 from the germline V gene are SSHAT and FNYEAQ (reference sequence). J was trimmed by 8 bases and V by 5 bases; bases with no gene match: 8. The CDR3 has 14 residues. Here the CDR3 DNA reads TGTGCCAGCAGCCCCGACAGGGTTTACGAAAAACTGTTTTTT. It specifies CASSPDRVYEKLFF. Drawing the rest from reference TRBV7-7 and TRBJ1-4, the complete variable domain is GAGVSQSPRYKVTKRGQDVTLRCDPISSHATLYWYQQALGQGPEFLTYFNYEAQPDKSGLPSDRFSAERPEGSISTLTIQRTEQRDSAMYRCASSPDRVYEKLFFGSGTQLSVL.

This chain uses TRBV29-1 with TRBJ2-7; D remains unclear. V lost 4 bases, J lost 3 bases, and 10 bases lay in between. The CDR3 runs to 12 residues. Per germline, CDR1 SQVTM and CDR2 ANQGSEA. The CDR3 region is CSVAYLGYEQYF. CDR3 nucleotides: TGCAGCGTTGCCTATCTGGGCTACGAGCAGTACTTC.

This chain joins TRBV2 and TRBJ2-5, with D possibly TRBD1 on 5 matching bases. Germline values: CDR1 SNHLY, CDR2 FYNNEI. The V gene lost 6 bases and the J gene lost 1 base, with 6 bases spanning the gap. The CDR3 is made up of 12 amino acids. The CDR3 region is CASRTGQETQYF. The DNA for the CDR3 is TGTGCCAGCAGAACAGGCCAAGAGACCCAGTACTTC. Variable domain in full (rest from reference TRBV2 and TRBJ2-5): EPEVTQTPSHQVTQMGQEVILRCVPISNHLYFYWYRQILGQKVEFLVSFYNNEISEKSEIFDDQFSVERPDGSNFTLKIRSTKLEDSAMYFCASRTGQETQYFGPGTRLLVL.

J is TRBJ2-7 and V is TRBV27; no clear D. This CDR3 has 13 residues. V was cut by 0 bases and J by 5 bases, with 8 bases left in between. Per the germline V gene, CDR1 is MNHEY and CDR2 is SMNVEV (reference sequence). CDR3 bases: TGTGCCAGCAGTTTATCAGCAGCCCACGAGCAGTACTTC. It yields the protein CASSLSAAHEQYF.

The chain couples TRBV19 to TRBJ2-7; D not certain. Looked up from germline, CDR1 is LNHDA and CDR2 is SQIVND (reference sequence). The CDR3 covers 14 residues. V was cut by 5 bases and J by 0 bases, with 11 bases left in between. CDR3 region: CASSLSIPSYEQYF. CDR3 bases: TGTGCCAGTAGTTTGAGTATCCCCTCCTACGAGCAGTACTTC.

This clone has only a few counts. V gene TRBV19 combines with J gene TRBJ2-7; D may correspond to TRBD1 or TRBD2 (5 bases each). This CDR3 is 13 amino acids long. Germline CDR1 reads LNHDA; CDR2 reads SQIVND (reference sequence). The V end was cut by 8 bases, the J end by 2 bases, with 13 bases between. Here the CDR3 reads CASALGPPYEQYF. CDR3 nucleotide sequence: TGTGCCAGTGCTTTGGGACCACCCTACGAGCAGTACTTC.

The chain couples TRBV27 to TRBJ2-3; the D is unclear. This CDR3 comprises 13 residues. V was trimmed by 3 bases and J by 3 bases, leaving 7 bases between them. The germline V gene encodes CDR1 MNHEY and CDR2 SMNVEV (reference sequence). CDR3 bases: TGTGCCAGCAGTTTTGTGTGGACAGATACGCAGTATTTT. This gives the protein CASSFVWTDTQYF.

The chain couples TRBV9 to TRBJ1-2; TRBD1 is a possible D gene (6 bases). CDR1 is SGDLS and CDR2 is YYNGEE in the germline V gene. This CDR3 has 14 residues. The V gene lost 4 bases and the J gene lost 6 bases, with 16 bases spanning the gap. The DNA for the CDR3 is TGTGCCAGCAGCAGGGGAGGGGGAGGAGATGGCTACACCTTC. As protein: CASSRGGGGDGYTF.

This chain joins TRBV7-6 and TRBJ2-3; D ambiguous. Looked up from germline, CDR1 is SGHVS and CDR2 is FNYEAQ. There are 11 residues in the CDR3. Trimming cost V 1 base and J 8 bases, with 4 bases left between them. In nucleotides, the CDR3 is TGTGCCAGCAGCTTAGTTGGTACGCAGTATTTT. Protein sequence: CASSLVGTQYF. Full variable domain (outside the CDR3, taken from reference TRBV7-6 and TRBJ2-3): GAGVSQSPRYKVTKRGQDVALRCDPISGHVSLYWYRQALGQGPEFLTYFNYEAQQDKSGLPNDRFSAERPEGSISTLTIQRTEQRDSAMYRCASSLVGTQYFGPGTRLTVL.

The chain links TRBV6-5 to TRBJ2-3; D unclear. Trimming pared 4 bases from V and 4 bases from J, leaving 15 bases between. The length of the CDR3 is 15 residues. The germline V gene encodes CDR1 MNHEY and CDR2 SVGAGI. The CDR3 loop reads CASSLTGQVPDTQYF. DNA of the CDR3: TGTGCCAGCAGTTTGACTGGGCAGGTTCCAGATACGCAGTATTTT.

This rearrangement joins TRBV7-8 to TRBJ1-5; 8 bases are a match to TRBD1. Germline V gene data show CDR1 as SGHVS and CDR2 as FQNEAQ. J lost 4 bases, V lost 5 bases, and 4 bases had no gene match. CDR3 length: 14 amino acids. DNA of the CDR3: TGTGCCAGCAGCAAACAGGGGGGGAATCAGCCCCAGCATTTT. Translated, it gives CASSKQGGNQPQHF. Variable domain in full (rest from reference TRBV7-8 and TRBJ1-5): GAGVSQSPRYKVAKRGQDVALRCDPISGHVSLFWYQQALGQGPEFLTYFQNEAQLDKSGLPSDRFFAERPEGSVSTLKIQRTQQEDSAVYLCASSKQGGNQPQHFGDGTRLSIL.

This chain uses TRBV18 with TRBJ1-1; D unclear. V was trimmed by 2 bases and J by 1 base, leaving 14 bases between them. Germline V gene lookup returns CDR1 KGHSH and CDR2 LQKENI. The CDR3 covers 16 residues. The CDR3, as DNA: TGTGCCAGCTCACCAACGGCGCAGAGCCCGAACACTGAAGCTTTCTTT. Amino acids: CASSPTAQSPNTEAFF.

The rearrangement links TRBV4-1 to TRBJ2-1; 12 nucleotides agree with TRBD2. The trim removed 0 bases at V and 8 bases at J, leaving 11 bases unmatched. The CDR3 spans 18 residues. Germline V lookup: CDR1 MGHRA, CDR2 YSYEKL. The CDR3 DNA reads TGCGCCAGCAGCCAAGATAGAACTAGCGGGGGGTTTGTAGATGAGCAGTTCTTC. It translates to CASSQDRTSGGFVDEQFF.

The CDR3 reads CASSLWNEKLFF. The DNA of the CDR3 is TGTGCCAGCAGTTTATGGAATGAAAAACTGTTTTTT. V gene TRBV28 combines with J gene TRBJ1-4; D remains unclear. In germline, CDR1 is MDHEN, CDR2 SYDVKM. This CDR3 has 12 amino acids. V lost 0 bases to trimming and J lost 5 bases, with 1 base between them.

The rearrangement links TRBV27 to TRBJ1-1; 7 bases are shared with TRBD1. Germline lookup yields CDR1 MNHEY and CDR2 SMNVEV (reference sequence). The length of the CDR3 is 15 residues. Losses at the gene ends were 4 bases for V and 4 bases for J; bases not matched to a gene: 9. CDR3 nucleotide sequence: TGTGCCAGCAGTTATAAAGGCCAGGGGGGCACTGAAGCTTTCTTT. This sequence encodes CASSYKGQGGTEAFF.

The chain carries TRBV7-9 and TRBJ2-5; 9 positions match TRBD2. Germline V CDR1 and CDR2: SEHNR, FQNEAQ (reference sequence). V lost 0 bases to trimming and J lost 2 bases; unmatched junction nucleotides: 10. CDR3 length equals 18 residues. The CDR3 is CASSLAGKRGVTQETQYF. The DNA of the CDR3 is TGTGCCAGCAGCTTAGCAGGAAAGCGGGGGGTCACGCAAGAGACCCAGTACTTC.